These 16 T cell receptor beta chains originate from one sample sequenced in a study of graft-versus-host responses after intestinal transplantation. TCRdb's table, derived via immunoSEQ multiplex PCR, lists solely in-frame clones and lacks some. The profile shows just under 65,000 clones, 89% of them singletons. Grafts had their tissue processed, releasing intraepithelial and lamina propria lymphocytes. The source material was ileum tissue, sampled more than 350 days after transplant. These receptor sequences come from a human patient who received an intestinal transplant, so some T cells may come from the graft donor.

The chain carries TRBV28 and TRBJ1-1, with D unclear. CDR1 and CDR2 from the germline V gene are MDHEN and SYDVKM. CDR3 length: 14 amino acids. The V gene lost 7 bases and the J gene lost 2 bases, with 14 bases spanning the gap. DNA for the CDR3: TGTGCCAGCAATATAGTAGGCGGAAACACTGAAGCTTTCTTT. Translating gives CASNIVGGNTEAFF.

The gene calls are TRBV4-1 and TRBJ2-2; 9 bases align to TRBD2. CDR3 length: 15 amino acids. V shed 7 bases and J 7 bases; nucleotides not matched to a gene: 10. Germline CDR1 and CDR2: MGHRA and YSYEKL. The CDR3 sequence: CASKLGGGAVGELFF. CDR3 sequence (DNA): TGCGCCAGCAAGCTCGGCGGGGGGGCCGTCGGGGAGCTGTTTTTT.

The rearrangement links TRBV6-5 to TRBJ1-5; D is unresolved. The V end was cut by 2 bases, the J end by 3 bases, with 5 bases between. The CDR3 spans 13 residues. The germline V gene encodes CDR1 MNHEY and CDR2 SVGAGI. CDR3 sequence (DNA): TGTGCCAGCAGTTACGTGGTCAATCAGCCCCAGCATTTT. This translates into CASSYVVNQPQHF.

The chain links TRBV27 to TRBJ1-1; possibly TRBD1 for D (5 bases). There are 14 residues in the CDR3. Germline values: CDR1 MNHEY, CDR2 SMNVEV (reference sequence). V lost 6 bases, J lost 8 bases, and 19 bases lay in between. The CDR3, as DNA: TGTGCCAGCAGCCCGGGGACCGACGTTTGGGAAGCTTTCTTT. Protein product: CASSPGTDVWEAFF.

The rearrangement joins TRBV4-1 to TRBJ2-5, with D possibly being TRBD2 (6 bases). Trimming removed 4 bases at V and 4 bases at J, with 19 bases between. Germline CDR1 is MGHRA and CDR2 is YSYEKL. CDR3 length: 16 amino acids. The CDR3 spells CASSPGGPLDRETQYF. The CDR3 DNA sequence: TGCGCCAGCAGCCCCGGGGGTCCATTAGACCGAGAGACCCAGTACTTC.

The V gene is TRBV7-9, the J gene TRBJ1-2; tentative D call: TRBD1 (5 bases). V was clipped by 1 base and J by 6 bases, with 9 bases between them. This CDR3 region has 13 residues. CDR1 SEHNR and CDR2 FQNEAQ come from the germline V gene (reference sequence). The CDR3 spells CASSLVAGHGYTF. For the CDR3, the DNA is TGTGCCAGCAGCTTAGTGGCGGGGCATGGCTACACCTTC. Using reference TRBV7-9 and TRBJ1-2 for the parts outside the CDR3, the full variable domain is DTGVSQNPRHKITKRGQNVTFRCDPISEHNRLYWYRQTLGQGPEFLTYFQNEAQLEKSRLLSDRFSAERPKGSFSTLEIQRTEQGDSAMYLCASSLVAGHGYTFGSGTRLTVV.

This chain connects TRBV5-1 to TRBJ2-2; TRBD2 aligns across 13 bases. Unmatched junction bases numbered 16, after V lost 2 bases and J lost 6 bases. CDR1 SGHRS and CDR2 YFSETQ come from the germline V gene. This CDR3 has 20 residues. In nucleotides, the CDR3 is TGCGCCAGCAGCTTAGTACTTCTGGGACTAGCGGGAACGAGGCCCGGGGAGCTGTTTTTT. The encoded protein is CASSLVLLGLAGTRPGELFF.

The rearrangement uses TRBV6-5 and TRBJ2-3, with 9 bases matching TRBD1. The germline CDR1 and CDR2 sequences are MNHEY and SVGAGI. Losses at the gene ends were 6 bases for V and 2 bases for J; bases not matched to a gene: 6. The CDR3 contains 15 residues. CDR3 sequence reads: CASSRTGGLTDTQYF. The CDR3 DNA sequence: TGTGCCAGCAGCCGTACAGGGGGCCTCACAGATACGCAGTATTTT.

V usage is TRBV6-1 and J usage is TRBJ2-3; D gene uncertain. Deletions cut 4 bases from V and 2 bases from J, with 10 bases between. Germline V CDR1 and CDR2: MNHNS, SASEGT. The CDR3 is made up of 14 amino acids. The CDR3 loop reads CASSVAVTTDTQYF. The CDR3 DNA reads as TGTGCCAGCAGTGTCGCGGTCACCACAGATACGCAGTATTTT.

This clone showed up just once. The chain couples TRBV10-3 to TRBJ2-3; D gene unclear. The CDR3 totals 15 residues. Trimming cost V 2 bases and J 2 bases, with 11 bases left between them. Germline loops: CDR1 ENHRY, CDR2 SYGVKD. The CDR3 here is CAISEPSIFTDTQYF. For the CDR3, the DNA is TGTGCCATCAGTGAGCCGAGTATATTCACAGATACGCAGTATTTT.

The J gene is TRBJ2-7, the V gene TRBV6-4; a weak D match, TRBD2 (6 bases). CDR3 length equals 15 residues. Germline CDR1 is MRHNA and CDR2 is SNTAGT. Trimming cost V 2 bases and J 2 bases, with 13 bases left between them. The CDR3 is CASSDALAVTYEQYF. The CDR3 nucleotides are TGTGCCAGCAGTGACGCGTTAGCGGTTACCTACGAGCAGTACTTC.

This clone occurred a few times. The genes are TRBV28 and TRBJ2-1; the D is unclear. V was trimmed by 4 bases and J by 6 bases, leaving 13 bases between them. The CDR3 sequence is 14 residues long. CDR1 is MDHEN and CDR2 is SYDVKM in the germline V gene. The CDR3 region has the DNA TGTGCCAGCAGTTCTTCCCGAATAGGCAATGAGCAGTTCTTC. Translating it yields CASSSSRIGNEQFF.

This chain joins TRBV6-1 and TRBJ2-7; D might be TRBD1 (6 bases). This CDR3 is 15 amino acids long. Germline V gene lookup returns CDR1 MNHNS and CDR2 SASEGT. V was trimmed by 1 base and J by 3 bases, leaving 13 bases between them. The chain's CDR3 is CASSEDGTPNYEQYF. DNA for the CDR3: TGTGCCAGCAGTGAAGACGGGACACCTAACTACGAGCAGTACTTC.

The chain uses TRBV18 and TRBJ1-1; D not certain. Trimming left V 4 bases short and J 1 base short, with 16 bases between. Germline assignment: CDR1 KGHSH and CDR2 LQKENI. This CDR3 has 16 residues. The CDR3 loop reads CASSLKGQPQNTEAFF. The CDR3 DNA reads TGTGCCAGCTCACTAAAGGGCCAACCTCAGAACACTGAAGCTTTCTTT.

The CDR3 DNA reads TGTGCCAGTTCCACTCTCGACAGGGCTTACAATGAGCAGTTCTTC. Translation: CASSTLDRAYNEQFF. The chain joins TRBV18 to TRBJ2-1; 7 bases map to TRBD1. This CDR3 spans 15 amino acids. Looked up from germline, CDR1 is KGHSH and CDR2 is LQKENI. The J segment lost 4 bases and the V segment lost 9 bases, leaving 12 bases of the junction unmatched.

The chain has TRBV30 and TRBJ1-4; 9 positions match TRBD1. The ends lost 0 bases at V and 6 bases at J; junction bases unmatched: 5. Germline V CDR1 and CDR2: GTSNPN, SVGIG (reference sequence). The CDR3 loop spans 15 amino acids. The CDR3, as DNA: TGTGCCTGGAGTGTACTGGACAGGGGAGATGAAAAACTGTTTTTT. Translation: CAWSVLDRGDEKLFF. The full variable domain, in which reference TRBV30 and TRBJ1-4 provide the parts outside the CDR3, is SQTIHQWPATLVQPVGSPLSLECTVEGTSNPNLYWYRQAAGRGLQLLFYSVGIGQISSEVPQNLSASRPQDRQFILSSKKLLLSDSGFYLCAWSVLDRGDEKLFFGSGTQLSVL.